The clone carrying this T cell receptor beta chain has ten or more counts. The sample belongs to a study of T-cell reconstitution after alpha-beta-depleted transplantation in children. This CDR3 contains 15 residues. CDR1 and CDR2 from the germline V gene are LNHNV and YYDKDF (reference sequence). The V end lost 6 bases, the J end lost 7 bases, and 19 bases lay between the germline ends. Preparation of the TCRbeta library involved a method that used unique molecular identifiers. One entry per CDR3 protein results from TCRdb running MiXCR on the PCR reads. The sample comprises a few hundred thousand distinct CDR3 sequences, more than 10% of which are singletons, and around 4% rests with the top ten.

V is TRBV15 and J is TRBJ2-1; D might be TRBD1 (7 bases). Here the sequenced sample was PBMCs, taken from the stem cell graft. The TCR originated in a human donor who donated a stem cell graft to a child with Fanconi anemia. The CDR3 DNA sequence: TGTGCCACCAGTCCTAGACAGGGAGGACTGAATGAGCAGTTCTTC. Its translation: CATSPRQGGLNEQFF.